This T cell receptor (beta chain) was obtained from a study of blood T cells in healthy people across ages. With a J-beta primer mix and a sample-barcoded 5' primer, a second PCR ran about 6 to 11 cycles. Using its own MiXCR run on the 5' RACE reads, TCRdb lists one record per CDR3 protein. The data hold approximately 800,000 distinct CDR3 sequences, with approximately 65% observed a single time. Germline V CDR1 and CDR2: DFQATT, SNEGSKA (reference sequence). This CDR3 region has 14 residues. V lost 5 bases and J lost 2, with 12 bases in between. The origin of this receptor is a man aged 25 to 45 in good health. V gene TRBV20-1 combines with J gene TRBJ2-2; tentative D call: TRBD2 (6 bases). Sequencing was carried out using blood. Here the CDR3 reads CSAGGTDNTGELFF. DNA of the CDR3: TGCAGTGCTGGTGGGACTGATAACACCGGGGAGCTGTTTTTT.